The 10 T cell receptor beta chains listed next were all sequenced from one sample in a study of type 1 and type 2 diabetes patients. PCR was run on genomic DNA. Multiplex PCR with 30 forward and 13 reverse primers amplified the TCR beta CDR3. In TCRdb, the multiplex PCR reads were re-called with MiXCR into one record per CDR3 protein. The sample records 250,000 or so distinct CDR3 sequences, approximately 50% being singletons. The sequenced sample was peripheral blood mononuclear cells (PBMCs). The receptor set was obtained from a man in his late teens or twenties with type 2 diabetes.

A few counts support this clonotype. V gene TRBV30 combines with J gene TRBJ2-1; D remains ambiguous. Germline assignment: CDR1 GTSNPN and CDR2 SVGIG (reference sequence). V lost 3 bases and J lost 8, with 11 bases in between. CDR3 length: 12 residues. The CDR3 bases are TGTGCCTGGAGCCCATATGGGGATGAGCAGTTCTTC. Translation gives CAWSPYGDEQFF. Full variable domain (remainder filled in from reference TRBV30 and TRBJ2-1): SQTIHQWPATLVQPVGSPLSLECTVEGTSNPNLYWYRQAAGRGLQLLFYSVGIGQISSEVPQNLSASRPQDRQFILSSKKLLLSDSGFYLCAWSPYGDEQFFGPGTRLTVL.

The chain carries TRBV24-1 and TRBJ2-3; 9 bases map to TRBD2. The ends lost 11 bases at V and 2 bases at J; junction bases unmatched: 10. From germline, CDR1 is KGHDR and CDR2 SFDVKD. This CDR3 is built from 15 residues. This CDR3 reads CASSLIAGDTDTQYF. The DNA for the CDR3 is TGTGCCAGCAGCCTAATAGCGGGGGACACAGATACGCAGTATTTT.

The chain links TRBV30 to TRBJ1-2; maybe TRBD1 (5 bases). Trimming cost V 4 bases and J 4 bases, with 19 bases left between them. In germline, CDR1 is GTSNPN, CDR2 SVGIG (reference sequence). The CDR3 is made up of 15 amino acids. The CDR3 loop is CAWNPTSTGGYGYTF. For the CDR3, the DNA is TGTGCCTGGAACCCTACATCCACCGGGGGCTATGGCTACACCTTC.

This chain links TRBV20-1 with TRBJ1-6; D may be TRBD1 (6 bases). V dropped 1 base and J dropped 9 bases, with 7 bases sitting between them. Germline CDR1 is DFQATT and CDR2 is SNEGSKA (reference sequence). CDR3 length: 12 amino acids. CDR3 sequence reads: CSARAQGSPLHF. The CDR3 DNA sequence: TGCAGTGCTAGAGCACAGGGTTCACCCCTCCACTTT.

There are a few counts of this clonotype. The chain employs TRBV10-1 and TRBJ2-3; D may correspond to TRBD1 or TRBD2 (6 bases each). Germline values: CDR1 WNHNN, CDR2 SYGVQD (reference sequence). V was trimmed by 4 bases and J by 6 bases, leaving 14 bases between them. CDR3 length equals 14 residues. CDR3 protein: CASSAWGASDTQYF. The DNA of the CDR3 is TGCGCCAGCAGTGCCTGGGGGGCATCGGATACGCAGTATTTT.

The chain combines TRBV27 with TRBJ1-2; 10 nucleotides match TRBD1. The CDR3 is 16 amino acids. The V and J ends lost 3 bases and 6 bases, in that order; junction bases with no gene match: 10. Germline V gene data show CDR1 as MNHEY and CDR2 as SMNVEV (reference sequence). Here the CDR3 DNA reads TGTGCCAGCAGTTTCATCAGGGACAGGGGATTAGATGGCTACACCTTC. This sequence encodes CASSFIRDRGLDGYTF.

As regards this clonotype: A read error may explain this, as a much larger clone is one base away. The rearrangement links TRBV6-2 or TRBV6-3 to TRBJ1-1; D is unresolved. The CDR3 length is 13 residues. Germline V gene sequence: CDR1 MNHEY, CDR2 SVGEGT. V lost 3 bases, J lost 11 bases, and 16 bases lay in between. CDR3 DNA sequence: TGTGCCAGCAGTTATCTGGGATCCACTGGTGCTTTCTTT. The encoded protein is CASSYLGSTGAFF.

This clonotype was counted only a few times. For the CDR3, the DNA is TGTGCCAGTAGTATTCGAAGGACAGGGACAGATACGCAGTATTTT. Translation gives CASSIRRTGTDTQYF. The rearrangement links TRBV19 to TRBJ2-3; 8 bases are shared with TRBD1. With V trimmed by 3 bases and J by 3 bases, 5 bases remained unmatched. CDR1 is LNHDA, CDR2 SQIVND, per germline (reference sequence). This CDR3 region has 15 residues.

This chain connects TRBV12-3 or TRBV12-4 to TRBJ2-7, with 7 positions matching TRBD1. TRBJ2-1 explains the end of the DNA better; the J call may be wrong. The CDR3 totals 13 residues. CDR3 bases: TGTGCCAGCAGCTCCGTGACAGGGAATGAGCAGTTCTTC. Its translation: CASSSVTGNEQFF.

As for this clonotype: A clone one base away is much larger, so this may be a read error. The chain joins TRBV15 to TRBJ2-1; no clear D gene. The CDR3 contains 12 residues. Germline V gene data show CDR1 as LNHNV and CDR2 as YYDKDF (reference sequence). CDR3 residues: CATSRVGNEQLF. For the CDR3, the DNA is TGTGCCACCAGCAGAGTAGGTAATGAGCAGCTCTTC.